The source of this T cell receptor beta chain is a study of blood T cell repertoires in COVID-19. Study-level background: PBMCs, B-cell-depleted T cells, or T cells were the source of the cDNA or gDNA that made up the material.

Sequenced by immunoSEQ multiplex PCR; TCRdb stores in-frame clones only, minus some. This table holds approximately 150,000 clones, approximately 86% found once. The ends were cut back, 8 bases at V and 5 bases at J, with 18 bases in the middle. This CDR3 has 15 residues. Germline V CDR1 and CDR2: SGHVS, FNYEAQ. The chain carries TRBV7-6 and TRBJ2-2; TRBD1 might be the D (5 bases). This clonotype originated in a woman aged 55-69 years with active or convalescent COVID-19. What was sequenced was peripheral blood. The CDR3 here is CASLSLVGRTGELFF. The CDR3 region has the DNA TGTGCCAGCCTTTCCCTCGTGGGGCGAACCGGGGAGCTGTTTTTT.